Shown below are 5 T cell receptor beta chains from a single sample sequenced in a study of T cell responses to AZD1222 COVID-19 vaccine. Sequencing used immunoSEQ multiplex PCR; TCRdb keeps in-frame clones, though not all of them. This table holds fewer than 200,000 clones, almost 90% found once. Sequencing used peripheral blood, obtained on day 0 of AZD1222 vaccination. These receptor sequences come from an adult in good health.

This chain connects TRBV6-2 or TRBV6-3 to TRBJ1-1, with D unresolved. The CDR3 runs to 13 residues. Trimming removed 7 bases from V and 5 bases from J, with 14 bases in between. The germline V gene has CDR1 MNHEY and CDR2 SVGEGT. Here the CDR3 DNA reads TGTGCCAGCACCCCCCCGAAAGGAACTGAAGCTTTCTTT. It encodes CASTPPKGTEAFF.

The V call is TRBV13, the J call TRBJ2-7; no firm D call. The CDR3 is 13 amino acids. Per germline, CDR1 PRHDT and CDR2 FYEKMQ (reference sequence). Trimming stripped 0 bases from V and 5 bases from J, with 8 bases between. The CDR3 coding sequence is TGTGCCAGCAGCTTAGGACAGCTCGACGAGCAGTACTTC. The encoded protein is CASSLGQLDEQYF.

This clone appeared once. The chain uses TRBV4-3 and TRBJ2-3, with TRBD2 as a possible D gene (7 bases). This CDR3 contains 15 residues. Trimming took off 1 base at V and 5 bases at J, with 13 bases between the two ends. Germline lookup yields CDR1 LGHNA and CDR2 YSLEER. The CDR3, as DNA: TGCGCCAGCAGCCAAGGAAAGGGGGGGGGAGATACGCAGTATTTT. Amino acids: CASSQGKGGGDTQYF.

The chain's CDR3 is CASTSKRTGGRDEETQYF. The CDR3 coding sequence is TGTGCCAGCACCTCCAAAAGGACAGGGGGCCGGGATGAAGAGACCCAGTACTTC. The chain recombines TRBV28 with TRBJ2-5, with 11 nucleotides matching TRBD1. This CDR3 has 18 amino acids. V shed 7 bases, J shed 3 bases, and the junction held 16 bases outside the gene matches. Germline CDR1 is MDHEN and CDR2 is SYDVKM.

The chain employs TRBV29-1 and TRBJ1-1, with 7 bases aligning to TRBD1. This CDR3 is 13 amino acids long. Germline assignment: CDR1 SQVTM and CDR2 ANQGSEA. The J segment lost 1 base and the V segment lost 4 bases, leaving 3 bases of the junction unmatched. CDR3 nucleotides: TGCAGCGTTGCCGGGACAGCGAACACTGAAGCTTTCTTT. This translates into CSVAGTANTEAFF.